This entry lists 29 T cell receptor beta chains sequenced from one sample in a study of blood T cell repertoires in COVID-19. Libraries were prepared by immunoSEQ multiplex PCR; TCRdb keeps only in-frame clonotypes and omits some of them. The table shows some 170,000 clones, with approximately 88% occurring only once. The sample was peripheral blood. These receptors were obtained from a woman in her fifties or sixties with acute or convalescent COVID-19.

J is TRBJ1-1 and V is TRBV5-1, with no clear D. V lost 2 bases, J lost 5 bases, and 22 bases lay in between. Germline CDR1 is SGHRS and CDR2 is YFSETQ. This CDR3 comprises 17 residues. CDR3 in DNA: TGCGCCAGCAGCTTCCACGGGGTCAACTTCCGAGAAACTGAAGCTTTCTTT. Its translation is CASSFHGVNFRETEAFF.

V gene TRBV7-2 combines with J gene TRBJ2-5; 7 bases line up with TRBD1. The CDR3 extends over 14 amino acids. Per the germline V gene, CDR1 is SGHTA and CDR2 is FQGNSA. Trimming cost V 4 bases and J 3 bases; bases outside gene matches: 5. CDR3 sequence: CASSSWTGKETQYF. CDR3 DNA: TGTGCCAGCAGCTCCTGGACAGGAAAAGAGACCCAGTACTTC. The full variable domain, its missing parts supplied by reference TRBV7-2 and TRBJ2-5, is GAGVSQSPSNKVTEKGKDVELRCDPISGHTALYWYRQSLGQGLEFLIYFQGNSAPDKSGLPSDRFSAERTGGSVSTLTIQRTQQEDSAVYLCASSSWTGKETQYFGPGTRLLVL.

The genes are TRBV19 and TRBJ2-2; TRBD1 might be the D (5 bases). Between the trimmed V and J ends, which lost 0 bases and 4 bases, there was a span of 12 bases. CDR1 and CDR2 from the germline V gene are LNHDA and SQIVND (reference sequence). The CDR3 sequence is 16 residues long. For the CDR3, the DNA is TGTGCCAGTAGTATAGAAGGGGCCCTTAGCACCGGGGAGCTGTTTTTT. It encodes CASSIEGALSTGELFF.

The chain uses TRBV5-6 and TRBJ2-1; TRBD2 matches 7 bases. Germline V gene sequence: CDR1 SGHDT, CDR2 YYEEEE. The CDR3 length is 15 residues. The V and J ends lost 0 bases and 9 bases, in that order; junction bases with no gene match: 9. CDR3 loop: CASSLAGEGNSEQFF. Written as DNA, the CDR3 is TGTGCCAGCAGCTTGGCCGGGGAGGGTAACAGTGAGCAGTTCTTC. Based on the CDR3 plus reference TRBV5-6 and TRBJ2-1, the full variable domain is DAGVTQSPTHLIKTRGQQVTLRCSPKSGHDTVSWYQQALGQGPQFIFQYYEEEERQRGNFPDRFSGHQFPNYSSELNVNALLLGDSALYLCASSLAGEGNSEQFFGPGTRLTVL.

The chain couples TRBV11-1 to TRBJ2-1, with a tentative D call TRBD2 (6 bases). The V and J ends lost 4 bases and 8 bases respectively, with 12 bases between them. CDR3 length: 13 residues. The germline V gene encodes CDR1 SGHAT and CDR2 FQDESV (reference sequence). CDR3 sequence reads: CASSYRGSDEQFF. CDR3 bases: TGTGCCAGCAGCTATCGGGGGAGCGATGAGCAGTTCTTC.

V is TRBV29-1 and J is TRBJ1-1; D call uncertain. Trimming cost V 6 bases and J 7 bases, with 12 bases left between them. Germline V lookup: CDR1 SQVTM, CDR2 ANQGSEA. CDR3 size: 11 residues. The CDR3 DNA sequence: TGCAGCGTCGCGGACTTTCGTGAAGCTTTCTTT. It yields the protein CSVADFREAFF.

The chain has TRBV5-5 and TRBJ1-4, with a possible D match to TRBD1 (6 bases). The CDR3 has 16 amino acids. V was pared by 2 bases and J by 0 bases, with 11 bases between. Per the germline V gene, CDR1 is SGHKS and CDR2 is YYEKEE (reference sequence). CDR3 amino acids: CASSFTGSTTNEKLFF. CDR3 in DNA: TGTGCCAGCAGCTTTACAGGGAGTACAACTAATGAAAAACTGTTTTTT.

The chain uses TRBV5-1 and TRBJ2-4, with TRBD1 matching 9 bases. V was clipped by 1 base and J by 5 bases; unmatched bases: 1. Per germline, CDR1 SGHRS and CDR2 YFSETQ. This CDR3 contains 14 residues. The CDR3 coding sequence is TGCGCCAGCAGCTTGAGGACAGGGGAAAACATTCAGTACTTC. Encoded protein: CASSLRTGENIQYF.

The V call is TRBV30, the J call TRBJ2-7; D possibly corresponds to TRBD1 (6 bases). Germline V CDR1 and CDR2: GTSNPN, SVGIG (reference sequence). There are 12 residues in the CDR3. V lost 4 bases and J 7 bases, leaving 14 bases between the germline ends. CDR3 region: CAWTDRSSEQYF. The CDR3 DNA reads TGTGCCTGGACGGACAGATCCTCGGAGCAGTACTTC.

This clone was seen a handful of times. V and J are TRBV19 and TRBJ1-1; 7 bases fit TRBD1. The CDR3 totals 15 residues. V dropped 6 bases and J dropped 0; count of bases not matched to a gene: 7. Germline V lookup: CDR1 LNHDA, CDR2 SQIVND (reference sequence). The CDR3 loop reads CASRTLQGMNTEAFF. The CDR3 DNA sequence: TGTGCCAGTAGGACCCTACAGGGGATGAACACTGAAGCTTTCTTT.

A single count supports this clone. The CDR3 region is CASSWRKTEAFF. Written as DNA, the CDR3 is TGTGCCAGCAGCTGGAGGAAAACTGAAGCTTTCTTT. This chain uses TRBV11-3 with TRBJ1-1; unclear D gene. V lost 4 bases to trimming and J lost 5 bases, with 8 bases between them. This CDR3 is built from 12 residues. The germline gives CDR1 SGHNT, CDR2 YENEEA.

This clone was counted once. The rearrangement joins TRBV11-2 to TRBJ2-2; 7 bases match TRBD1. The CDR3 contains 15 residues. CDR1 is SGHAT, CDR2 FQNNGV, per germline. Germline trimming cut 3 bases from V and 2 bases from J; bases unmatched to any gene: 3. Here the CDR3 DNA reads TGTGCCAGCAGCTTCAGGGGGACAAACACCGGGGAGCTGTTTTTT. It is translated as CASSFRGTNTGELFF.

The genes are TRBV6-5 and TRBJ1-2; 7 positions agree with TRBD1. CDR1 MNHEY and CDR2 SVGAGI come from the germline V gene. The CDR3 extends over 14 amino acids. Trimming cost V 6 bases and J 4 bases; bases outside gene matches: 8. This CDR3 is CASRPGTEFYGYTF. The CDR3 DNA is TGTGCCAGCAGACCCGGGACAGAATTCTATGGCTACACCTTC.

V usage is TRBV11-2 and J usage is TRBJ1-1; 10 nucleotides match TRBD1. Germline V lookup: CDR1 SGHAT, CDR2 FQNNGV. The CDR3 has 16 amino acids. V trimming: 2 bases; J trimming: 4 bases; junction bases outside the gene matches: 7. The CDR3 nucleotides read TGTGCCAGCAGCTTATGGGGGACAGGGGATGGCACTGAAGCTTTCTTT. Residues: CASSLWGTGDGTEAFF.

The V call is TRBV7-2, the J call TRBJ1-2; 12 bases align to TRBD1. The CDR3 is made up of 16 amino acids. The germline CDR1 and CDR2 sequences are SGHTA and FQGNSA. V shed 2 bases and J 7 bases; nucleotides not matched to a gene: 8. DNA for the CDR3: TGTGCCAGCAGCTTACCGGGACAGGGGGCGCCAGCTGGCTACACCTTC. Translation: CASSLPGQGAPAGYTF.

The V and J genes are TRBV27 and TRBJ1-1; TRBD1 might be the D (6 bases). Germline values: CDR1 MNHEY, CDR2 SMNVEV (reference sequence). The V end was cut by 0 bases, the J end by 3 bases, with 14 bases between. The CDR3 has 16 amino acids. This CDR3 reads CASSLSGGRLDTEAFF. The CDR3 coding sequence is TGTGCCAGCAGTTTATCGGGGGGGCGCTTGGACACTGAAGCTTTCTTT.

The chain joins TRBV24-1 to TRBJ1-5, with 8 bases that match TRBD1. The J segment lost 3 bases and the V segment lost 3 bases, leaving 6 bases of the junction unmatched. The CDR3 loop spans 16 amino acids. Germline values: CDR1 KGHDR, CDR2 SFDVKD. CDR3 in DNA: TGTGCCACCAGTGATCCCGACAGGGGACCCAATCAGCCCCAGCATTTT. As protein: CATSDPDRGPNQPQHF.

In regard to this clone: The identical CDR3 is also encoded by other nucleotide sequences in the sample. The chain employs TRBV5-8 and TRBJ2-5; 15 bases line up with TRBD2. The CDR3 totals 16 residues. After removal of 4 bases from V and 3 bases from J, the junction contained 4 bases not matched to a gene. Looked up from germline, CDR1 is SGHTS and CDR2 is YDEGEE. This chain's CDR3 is CASSTGLAGGKETQYF. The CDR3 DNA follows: TGTGCCAGCAGCACGGGACTAGCGGGAGGTAAAGAGACCCAGTACTTC.

The CDR3 here is CASSQSSGDYNEQFF. CDR3 sequence (DNA): TGTGCCAGCAGCCAATCGAGCGGGGACTACAATGAGCAGTTCTTC. This chain connects TRBV3-1 (or the pseudogene TRBV3-2) to TRBJ2-1; 7 positions match TRBD2. CDR3 length equals 15 residues. The germline gives CDR1 LGHDT, CDR2 YNNKEL (reference sequence). V trimming: 2 bases; J trimming: 3 bases; junction bases outside the gene matches: 4.

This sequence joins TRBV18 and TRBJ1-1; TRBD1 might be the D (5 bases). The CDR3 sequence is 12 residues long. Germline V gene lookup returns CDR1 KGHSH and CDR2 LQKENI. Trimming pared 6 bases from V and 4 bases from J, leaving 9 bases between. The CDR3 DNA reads TGTGCCAGCTCTGGGGGAGGCACTGAAGCTTTCTTT. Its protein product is CASSGGGTEAFF. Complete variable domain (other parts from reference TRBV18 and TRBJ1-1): NAGVMQNPRHLVRRRGQEARLRCSPMKGHSHVYWYRQLPEEGLKFMVYLQKENIIDESGMPKERFSAEFPKEGPSILRIQQVVRGDSAAYFCASSGGGTEAFFGQGTRLTVV.

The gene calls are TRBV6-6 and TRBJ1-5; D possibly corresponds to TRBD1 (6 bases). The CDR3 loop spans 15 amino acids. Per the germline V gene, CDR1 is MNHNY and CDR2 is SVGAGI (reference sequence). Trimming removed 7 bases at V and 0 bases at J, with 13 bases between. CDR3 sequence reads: CASTPGQNSNQPQHF. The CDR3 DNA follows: TGTGCCAGCACTCCAGGACAGAATAGCAATCAGCCCCAGCATTTT.

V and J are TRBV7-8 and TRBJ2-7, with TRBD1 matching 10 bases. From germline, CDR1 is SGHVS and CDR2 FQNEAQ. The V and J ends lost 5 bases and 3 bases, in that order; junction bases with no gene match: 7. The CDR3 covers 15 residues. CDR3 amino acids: CASSLMGQGIYEQYF. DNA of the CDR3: TGTGCCAGCAGCCTAATGGGACAGGGGATCTACGAGCAGTACTTC.

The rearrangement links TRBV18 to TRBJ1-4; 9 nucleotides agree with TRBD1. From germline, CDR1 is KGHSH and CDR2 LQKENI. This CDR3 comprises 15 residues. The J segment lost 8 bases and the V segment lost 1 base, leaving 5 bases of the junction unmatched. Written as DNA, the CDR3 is TGTGCCAGCTCACCACAGGACAGGGGTAACGAAAAACTGTTTTTT. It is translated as CASSPQDRGNEKLFF.

The CDR3 DNA reads TGTGCCAGCAGCCAAGATCCTCTGGCGGGAGCTAGGAATGAGCAGTTCTTC. Translated, it gives CASSQDPLAGARNEQFF. The chain couples TRBV3-1 (or the pseudogene TRBV3-2) to TRBJ2-1; TRBD2 aligns across 7 bases. The ends lost 0 bases at V and 7 bases at J; junction bases unmatched: 12. CDR1 and CDR2 (germline): LGHDT, YNNKEL (reference sequence). The CDR3 runs 17 residues.

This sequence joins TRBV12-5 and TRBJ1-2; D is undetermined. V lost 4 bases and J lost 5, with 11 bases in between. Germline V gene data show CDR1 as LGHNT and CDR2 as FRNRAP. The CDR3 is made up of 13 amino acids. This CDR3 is CASGSTQPYGYTF. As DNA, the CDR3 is TGTGCTAGTGGTTCGACACAACCATATGGCTACACCTTC.

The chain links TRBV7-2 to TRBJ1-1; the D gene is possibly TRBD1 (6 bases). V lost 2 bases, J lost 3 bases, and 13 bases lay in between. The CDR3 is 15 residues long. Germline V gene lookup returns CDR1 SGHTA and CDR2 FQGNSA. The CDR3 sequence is CASSLTGGRDTEAFF. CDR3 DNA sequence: TGTGCCAGCAGCTTAACCGGGGGGCGGGACACTGAAGCTTTCTTT.

The CDR3 spells CASSWAGPSYEQYF. For the CDR3, the DNA is TGCGCCAGCAGCTGGGCAGGGCCCTCCTACGAGCAGTACTTC. The chain employs TRBV5-1 and TRBJ2-7, with TRBD1 as a possible D gene (5 bases). Trimming shortened V by 3 bases and J by 0 bases, and 10 bases separated the two germline ends. The CDR3 runs 14 residues. CDR1 and CDR2 (germline): SGHRS, YFSETQ.

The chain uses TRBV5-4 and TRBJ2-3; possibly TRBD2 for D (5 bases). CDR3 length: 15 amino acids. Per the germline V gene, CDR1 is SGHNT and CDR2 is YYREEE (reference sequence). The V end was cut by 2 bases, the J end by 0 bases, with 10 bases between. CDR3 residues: CASSFLERSTDTQYF. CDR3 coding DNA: TGTGCCAGCAGCTTCTTGGAGCGGAGCACAGATACGCAGTATTTT.

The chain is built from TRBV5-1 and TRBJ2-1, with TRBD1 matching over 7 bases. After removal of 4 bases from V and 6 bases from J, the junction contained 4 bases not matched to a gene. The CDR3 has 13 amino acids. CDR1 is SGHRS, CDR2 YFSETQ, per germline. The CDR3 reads CASSRTGVNEQFF. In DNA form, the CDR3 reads TGCGCCAGCAGCAGGACAGGCGTCAATGAGCAGTTCTTC.